Sequencing of this T cell receptor beta chain was carried out in a study of human T cells and chemical hapten exposure. For the study at large: Donors were sensitized with 2% DPC on the upper inner arm.

TCRdb processed the RACE reads anew with MiXCR; each CDR3 protein has one entry. The sample lists approximately 25,000 distinct CDR3 sequences; 8% to 9.5% were seen once. CDR1 and CDR2 (germline): SGHTA, FQGNSA. The CDR3 has 15 residues. Trimming took 5 bases from V and 6 from J; bases not matched to a gene: 7. Time point given: patch test 2, 6 weeks after DPC sensitization. The treatment: therapeutic diphenylcyclopropenone sensitization with weekly scalp DPC. The sequencing used whole blood, collected in connection with sensitization to the hapten diphenylcyclopropenone (DPC). The TCR sequence derives from a man aged 25-45 years with alopecia areata. Some clones in this sample may be carry-over from other donors' samples. The chain employs TRBV7-2 and TRBJ1-6; 7 bases are a match to TRBD1. CDR3 sequence reads: CASSQRPGGNSPLHF. The CDR3 nucleotides are TGTGCCAGCAGCCAACGGCCAGGGGGTAATTCACCCCTCCACTTT.